The clone carrying this T cell receptor beta chain showed up many times. The record originates from a study of Graves' ophthalmopathy and Graves' hyperthyroidism. Amplification of TCR beta CDR3 regions used RNA transcripts. The workflow started with a first-round RT-PCR run with HTBI primers and then moved on to a second-round multiplex PCR. TCRdb redid the calling of the multiplex PCR reads with MiXCR, one entry per CDR3 protein. The sample carries a few hundred thousand distinct CDR3 sequences, 35% to 45% recorded once. The germline CDR1 and CDR2 sequences are MDHEN and SYDVKM. This CDR3 comprises 14 residues. Trimming removed 3 bases from V and 1 base from J, with 7 bases in between.

The sequencing sample was made of peripheral blood or thyroid tissue (not recorded which). The receptor was isolated from an adult man with Graves' hyperthyroidism. The J gene is TRBJ1-5, the V gene TRBV28; D call uncertain. The CDR3 DNA follows: TGTGCCAGCAGTTTCGTGGGGAGCAATCAGCCCCAGCATTTT. This gives the protein CASSFVGSNQPQHF. Based on the CDR3 plus reference TRBV28 and TRBJ1-5, the full variable domain is DVKVTQSSRYLVKRTGEKVFLECVQDMDHENMFWYRQDPGLGLRLIYFSYDVKMKEKGDIPEGYSVSREKKERFSLILESASTNQTSMYLCASSFVGSNQPQHFGDGTRLSIL.